What follows describes a single T cell receptor (beta chain). The data are from a study of blood T cell repertoires in COVID-19. Sequenced by immunoSEQ multiplex PCR; TCRdb stores in-frame clones only, minus some. The table lists some 56,000 clones, about four fifths of them singletons. Trimming removed 4 bases at V and 1 base at J, with 14 bases between. The CDR3 has 16 amino acids. The germline V gene has CDR1 SGDLS and CDR2 YYNGEE. This receptor was taken from a man at least 80 years old with COVID-19, enrolled during active disease. Sequencing was performed on peripheral blood. The V gene is TRBV9, the J gene TRBJ2-2, with D possibly matching TRBD1 (6 bases). CDR3: CASSPAETGNTGELFF. The CDR3 nucleotides are TGTGCCAGCAGCCCCGCCGAGACAGGGAACACCGGGGAGCTGTTTTTT.